The 15 T cell receptor beta chains below all came from one sample that was sequenced in a study of CD8 T cells in ankylosing spondylitis. TCRdb processed the 5' RACE reads anew with MiXCR; each CDR3 protein has one entry. Of a few hundred thousand distinct CDR3 sequences listed, under 25% are singletons. The sample taken for sequencing was blood, either unsorted or a sorted T cell fraction (not recorded which). These receptors were taken from a female donor with ankylosing spondylitis or in good health (not recorded which).

V usage is TRBV12-3 or TRBV12-4 and J usage is TRBJ2-6, with a tentative D call TRBD1 (6 bases). There are 15 residues in the CDR3. The V end was cut by 7 bases, the J end by 1 base, with 11 bases between. DNA of the CDR3: TGTGCCAGCATCCACAGGGATTCTGGGGCCAACGTCCTGACTTTC. It is translated as CASIHRDSGANVLTF.

In this sample, this clonotype turned up a few times. The chain carries TRBV7-2 and TRBJ2-2; TRBD2 matches at 7 bases. The germline CDR1 and CDR2 sequences are SGHTA and FQGNSA. With V trimmed by 3 bases and J by 1 base, 5 bases remained unmatched. The CDR3 runs to 16 residues. The CDR3 reads CASSFWLAENTGELFF. CDR3 coding DNA: TGTGCCAGCAGCTTTTGGCTAGCGGAGAACACCGGGGAGCTGTTTTTT.

This chain joins TRBV7-2 and TRBJ2-1, with a possible D match to TRBD1 (6 bases). CDR1 and CDR2 (germline): SGHTA, FQGNSA. The CDR3 length is 14 residues. V lost 4 bases to trimming and J lost 4 bases, with 11 bases between them. CDR3 DNA sequence: TGTGCCAGCAGCTCCCAGACAGGATACAATGAGCAGTTCTTC. Translation: CASSSQTGYNEQFF.

The rearrangement uses TRBV20-1 and TRBJ2-1, with 8 bases identical to TRBD2. Trimming took 3 bases from V and 4 from J; bases not matched to a gene: 11. Germline lookup yields CDR1 DFQATT and CDR2 SNEGSKA (reference sequence). This CDR3 contains 16 residues. The CDR3 loop reads CSASPNGTSLYNEQFF. In nucleotides, the CDR3 is TGCAGTGCTAGCCCAAACGGGACTAGTTTGTACAATGAGCAGTTCTTC.

This clonotype was seen a handful of times. This chain uses TRBV29-1 with TRBJ1-2, with TRBD1 matching 7 bases. Looked up from germline, CDR1 is SQVTM and CDR2 is ANQGSEA. The ends lost 7 bases at V and 2 bases at J; junction bases unmatched: 4. This CDR3 is built from 12 residues. The CDR3 DNA reads TGCAGCGGCCAGGGGGAAAACTATGGCTACACCTTC. Its protein product is CSGQGENYGYTF.

The rearrangement joins TRBV6-2 or TRBV6-3 to TRBJ1-5; D perhaps matches TRBD1 (5 bases). CDR3 length: 14 residues. CDR1 is MNHEY, CDR2 SVGEGT, per germline. The V end lost 6 bases, the J end lost 5 bases, and 14 bases lay between the germline ends. CDR3 in amino acids: CASRYGGSHQPQHF. In DNA, the CDR3 is TGTGCCAGCAGATACGGGGGTTCGCATCAGCCCCAGCATTTT.

V and J are TRBV20-1 and TRBJ2-4; 10 bases are a match to TRBD1. Germline lookup yields CDR1 DFQATT and CDR2 SNEGSKA (reference sequence). The CDR3 totals 14 residues. Trimming removed 6 bases from V and 5 bases from J; junction bases left unmatched: 7. The CDR3 loop is CSAYPGQGQNIQYF. The DNA for the CDR3 is TGCAGTGCGTACCCGGGACAGGGGCAAAACATTCAGTACTTC.

V usage is TRBV20-1 and J usage is TRBJ2-5; 15 bases line up with TRBD2. The CDR3 contains 15 residues. CDR1 is DFQATT, CDR2 SNEGSKA, per germline (reference sequence). CDR3 DNA sequence: TGCACTAAGGGACTAGCGGGAGGCCCGGGAGGGACCCAGTACTTC. Translation: CTKGLAGGPGGTQYF.

Many counts were recorded for this clonotype. This chain connects TRBV29-1 to TRBJ2-4; a possible D gene is TRBD1 (5 bases). The CDR3 is made up of 16 amino acids. V lost 5 bases, J lost 1 base, and 18 bases lay in between. CDR1 SQVTM and CDR2 ANQGSEA come from the germline V gene. The CDR3 nucleotides read TGCAGCGTTAGATCGGCCAGGGCCGAGGCCAAAAACATTCAGTACTTC. Protein: CSVRSARAEAKNIQYF.

V and J are TRBV9 and TRBJ2-1, with 10 bases lining up with TRBD2. The germline V gene has CDR1 SGDLS and CDR2 YYNGEE. Trimming took 1 base from V and 5 from J; bases not matched to a gene: 3. The CDR3 is 15 residues long. The DNA for the CDR3 is TGTGCCAGCAGCGTAACTAGCGGGACAAACAATGAGCAGTTCTTC. Its protein product is CASSVTSGTNNEQFF.

Remarks on this clonotype: One end of the junction fails to match germline, which may point to a read error. The rearrangement joins TRBV28 to TRBJ2-1; 10 bases fit TRBD1. There are 11 residues in the CDR3. Germline V gene sequence: CDR1 MDHEN, CDR2 SYDVKM. The CDR3 loop reads CASSWGQGKVF. The CDR3 DNA sequence: TGTGCCAGCAGTTGGGGACAGGGGAAAGTCTTC.

This clonotype was seen more than once but under ten times. V gene TRBV20-1 combines with J gene TRBJ1-2, with 7 bases lining up with TRBD1. Germline V CDR1 and CDR2: DFQATT, SNEGSKA (reference sequence). Trimming took 1 base from V and 4 from J; bases not matched to a gene: 9. CDR3 size: 15 residues. This CDR3 reads CSARAVQTGPYGYTF. The CDR3, as DNA: TGCAGTGCTAGAGCAGTCCAGACAGGGCCCTATGGCTACACCTTC.

In this sample, this clonotype turned up many times. The J gene is TRBJ2-7, the V gene TRBV28; maybe TRBD2 (6 bases). Trimming cost V 3 bases and J 5 bases, with 17 bases left between them. Per the germline V gene, CDR1 is MDHEN and CDR2 is SYDVKM. The CDR3 spans 15 residues. Here the CDR3 DNA reads TGTGCCAGCAGTTTTTTGACTAAACGGAGGGACGAGCAGTACTTC. Translated, it gives CASSFLTKRRDEQYF.

The chain employs TRBV10-3 and TRBJ2-6; D is perhaps TRBD1 or TRBD2 (5 bases each). The CDR3 covers 17 residues. V lost 2 bases, J lost 0 bases, and 11 bases lay in between. Germline CDR1 reads ENHRY; CDR2 reads SYGVKD. The CDR3 loop reads CAISEGGTSSGANVLTF. CDR3 in DNA: TGTGCCATCAGTGAGGGGGGTACGTCCTCTGGGGCCAACGTCCTGACTTTC.

This clonotype was counted between two and nine times. The rearrangement joins TRBV30 to TRBJ1-1; D is uncertain. Deletions cut 3 bases from V and 1 base from J, with 15 bases between. The germline V gene encodes CDR1 GTSNPN and CDR2 SVGIG (reference sequence). The CDR3 consists of 15 residues. The CDR3 coding sequence is TGTGCCTGGAGGTGGCCCTGGCGGGGGAACACTGAAGCTTTCTTT. Amino acid sequence: CAWRWPWRGNTEAFF.